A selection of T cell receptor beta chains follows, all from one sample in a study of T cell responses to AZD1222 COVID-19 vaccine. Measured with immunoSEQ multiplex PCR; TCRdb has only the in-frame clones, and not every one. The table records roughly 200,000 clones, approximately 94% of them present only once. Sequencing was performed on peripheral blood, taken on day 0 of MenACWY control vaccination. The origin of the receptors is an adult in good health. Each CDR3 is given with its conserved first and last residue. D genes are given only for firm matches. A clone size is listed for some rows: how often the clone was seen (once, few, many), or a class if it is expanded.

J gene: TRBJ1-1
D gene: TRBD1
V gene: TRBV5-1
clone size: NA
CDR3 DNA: TGCGCCAGCAGCCTCGGACAGGCGTCCACAACTGAAGCTTTCTTT
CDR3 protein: CASSLGQASTTEAFF

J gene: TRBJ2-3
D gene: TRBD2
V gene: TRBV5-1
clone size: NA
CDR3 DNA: TGCGCCAGCAGCTTTCGGGGGGCAGATACGCAGTATTTT
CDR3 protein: CASSFRGADTQYF

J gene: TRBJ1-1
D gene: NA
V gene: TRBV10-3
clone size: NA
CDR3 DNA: TGTGCCATCAGTGAAACCGGGACTATGAACACTGAAGCTTTCTTT
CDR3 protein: CAISETGTMNTEAFF

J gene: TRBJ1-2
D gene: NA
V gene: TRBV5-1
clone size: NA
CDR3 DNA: TGCGCCAGCAGCTTGGCCAGTTCTAACTATGGCTACACCTTC
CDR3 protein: CASSLASSNYGYTF

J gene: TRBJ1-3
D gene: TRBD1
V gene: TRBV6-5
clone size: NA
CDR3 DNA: TGTGCCAGCAGTTCGGGGACAGTTGGAAACACCATATATTTT
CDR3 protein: CASSSGTVGNTIYF

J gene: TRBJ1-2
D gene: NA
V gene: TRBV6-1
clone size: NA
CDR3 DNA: TGTGCCAGCAGTGAAGCGGTGGGACTGGGGGGCTACACCTTC
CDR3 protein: CASSEAVGLGGYTF

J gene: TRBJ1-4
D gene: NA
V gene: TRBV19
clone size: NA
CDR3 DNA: TGTGCCAGTAGGAAGGAACGTAATAGTGAAAAACTGTTTTTT
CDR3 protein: CASRKERNSEKLFF

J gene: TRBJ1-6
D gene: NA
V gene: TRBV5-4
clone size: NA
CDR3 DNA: TGTGCCAGCAGCTTGGGGCGAATGGGTTCACCCCTCCACTTT
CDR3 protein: CASSLGRMGSPLHF

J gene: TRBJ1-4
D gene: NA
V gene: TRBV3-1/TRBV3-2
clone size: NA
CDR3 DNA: TGTGCCAGCAGCCAAGTGGGGGAAAAACTGTTTTTT
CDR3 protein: CASSQVGEKLFF

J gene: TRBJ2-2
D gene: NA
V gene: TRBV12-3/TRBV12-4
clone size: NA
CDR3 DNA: TGTGCCGGAACCAGGGGCACCGGGGAGCTGTTTTTT
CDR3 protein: CAGTRGTGELFF

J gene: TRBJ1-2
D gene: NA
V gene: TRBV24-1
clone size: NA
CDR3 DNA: TGTGCCACCAGTGACCGCCGACAGAGTGGCTACACCTTC
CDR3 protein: CATSDRRQSGYTF

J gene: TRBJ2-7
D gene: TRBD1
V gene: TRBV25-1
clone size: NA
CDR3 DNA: TGTGCCAGCGGAAGGGGACAGCCCTACGAGCAGTACTTC
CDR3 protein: CASGRGQPYEQYF

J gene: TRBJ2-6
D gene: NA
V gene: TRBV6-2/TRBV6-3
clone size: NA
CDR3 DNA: TGTGCCAGCAGTTACTTCTCTCCTGGGGCCAACGTCCTGACTTTC
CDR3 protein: CASSYFSPGANVLTF

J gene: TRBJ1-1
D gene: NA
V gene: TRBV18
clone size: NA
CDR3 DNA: TGTGCCAGCTCACCACCAATGGGACAGAACACTGAAGCTTTCTTT
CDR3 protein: CASSPPMGQNTEAFF

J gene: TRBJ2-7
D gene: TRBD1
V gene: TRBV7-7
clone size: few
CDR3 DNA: TGTGCTAGCAGTCCGGGACAGGGAGCGTCCTACGAGCAGTACTTC
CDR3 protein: CASSPGQGASYEQYF

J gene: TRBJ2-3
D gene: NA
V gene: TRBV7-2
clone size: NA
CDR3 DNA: TGTGCCAGCAGCTTACTACGGGGGATAGATACGCAGTATTTT
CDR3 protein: CASSLLRGIDTQYF

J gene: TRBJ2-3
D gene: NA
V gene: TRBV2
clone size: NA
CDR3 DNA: TGTGCCAGCAGCGAGGACTTCGCAAGGACGAATACGCAGTATTTT
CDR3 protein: CASSEDFARTNTQYF

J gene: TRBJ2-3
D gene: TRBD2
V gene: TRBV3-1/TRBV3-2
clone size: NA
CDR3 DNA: TGTGCCAGCAGTCCTAGCGGGGTTAGCACAGATACGCAGTATTTT
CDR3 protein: CASSPSGVSTDTQYF

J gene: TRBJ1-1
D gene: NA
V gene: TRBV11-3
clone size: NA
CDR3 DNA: TGTGCCAGCAGCTTAGATGTAGGGTCGGGGGGCGCGACTGAAGCTTTCTTT
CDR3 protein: CASSLDVGSGGATEAFF

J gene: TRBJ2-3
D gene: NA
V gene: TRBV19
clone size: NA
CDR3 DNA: TGTGCCAGTAGTTCCCGGGTAAGCACAGATACGCAGTATTTT
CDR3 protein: CASSSRVSTDTQYF

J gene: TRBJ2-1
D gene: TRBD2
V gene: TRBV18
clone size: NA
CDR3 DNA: TGTGCCAGCTCGCGTACTAGCGGGGGGGGATCCTACAATGAGCAGTTCTTC
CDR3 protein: CASSRTSGGGSYNEQFF

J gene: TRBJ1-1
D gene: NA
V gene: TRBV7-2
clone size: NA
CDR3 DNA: TGTGCCAGCAGCACCAGTGGGTGGGTTCCTGAAGCTTTCTTT
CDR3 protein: CASSTSGWVPEAFF

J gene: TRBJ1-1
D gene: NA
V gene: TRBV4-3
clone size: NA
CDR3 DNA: TGCGCCAGCAGCCAAGATCTGGCCGGGACGGGAGCTTTCTTT
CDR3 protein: CASSQDLAGTGAFF

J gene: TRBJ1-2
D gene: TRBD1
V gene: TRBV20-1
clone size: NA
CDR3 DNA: TGCAGTGCTAGTGTGGGCAGGGGGAATAACTATGGCTACACCTTC
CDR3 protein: CSASVGRGNNYGYTF

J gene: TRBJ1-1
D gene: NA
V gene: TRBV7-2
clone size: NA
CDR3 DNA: TGTGCCAGCAGCTTGTGGGCAACTGAAGCTTTCTTT
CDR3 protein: CASSLWATEAFF

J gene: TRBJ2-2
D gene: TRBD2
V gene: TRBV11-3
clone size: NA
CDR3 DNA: TGTGCCAGCAGCTTTGGACTAGCTGGGGAGCTGTTTTTT
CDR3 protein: CASSFGLAGELFF

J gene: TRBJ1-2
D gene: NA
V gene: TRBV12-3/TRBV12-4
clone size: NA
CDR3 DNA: TGTGCCAGCAGTTCTCGGCAGGGCTATGGCTACACCTTC
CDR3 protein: CASSSRQGYGYTF

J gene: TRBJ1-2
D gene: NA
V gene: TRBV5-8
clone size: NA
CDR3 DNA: TGTGCCAGCAGCAGGACTGAGTATGGCTACACCTTC
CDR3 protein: CASSRTEYGYTF

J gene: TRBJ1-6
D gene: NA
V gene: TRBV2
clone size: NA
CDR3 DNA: TGTGCCAGCAGTGAAGCGCGTACCAATTCACCCCTCCACTTT
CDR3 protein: CASSEARTNSPLHF

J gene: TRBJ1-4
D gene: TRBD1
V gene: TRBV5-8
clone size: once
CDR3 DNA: TGTGCCAGCAGCACAGGGGCGCCCACTGAAAAACTGTTTTTT
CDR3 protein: CASSTGAPTEKLFF

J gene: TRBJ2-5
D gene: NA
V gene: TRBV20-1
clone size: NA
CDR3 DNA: TGCAGTGCTAGTCTCCGCCAAGAGACCCAGTACTTC
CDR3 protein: CSASLRQETQYF

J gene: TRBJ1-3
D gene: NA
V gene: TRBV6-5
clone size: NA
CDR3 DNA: TGTGCCAGCAGCCCCAACCCGGGGCTGGGAAACACCATATATTTT
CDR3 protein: CASSPNPGLGNTIYF

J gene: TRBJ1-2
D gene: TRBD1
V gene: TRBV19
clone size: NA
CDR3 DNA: TGTGCCACCACGACAACTTACTCCGGGACAGGGTTTGGCTACACCTTC
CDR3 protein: CATTTTYSGTGFGYTF

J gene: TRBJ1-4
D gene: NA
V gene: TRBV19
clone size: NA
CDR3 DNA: TGTGCCAGTAAAAGTGAAGGGGGGATAGCCAATGAAAAACTGTTTTTT
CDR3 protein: CASKSEGGIANEKLFF

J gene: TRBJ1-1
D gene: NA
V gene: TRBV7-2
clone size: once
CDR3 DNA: TGTGCCAGCAGCTTATGGTCGAACACTGAAGCTTTCTTT
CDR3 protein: CASSLWSNTEAFF

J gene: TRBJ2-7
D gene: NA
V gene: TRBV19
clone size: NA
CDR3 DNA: TGTGCCAGTAGTATTTCAGGGAATGAGCAGTACTTC
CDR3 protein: CASSISGNEQYF

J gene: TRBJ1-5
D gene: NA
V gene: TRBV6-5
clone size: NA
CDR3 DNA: TGTGCCAGCATGAGGGGTACAAATCAGCCCCAGCATTTT
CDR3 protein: CASMRGTNQPQHF